A single sample gave rise to the 12 T cell receptor beta chains below, sequenced in a study of identical twins. TCRdb called the 5' RACE reads again in MiXCR, with one record for every CDR3 protein. The table lists some 500,000 distinct CDR3 sequences, roughly an eighth of them singletons, with approximately 0.98% in the top ten. These data were also reused for a study on yellow fever vaccine responses in identical twins.

Sequences were obtained from CD4+ T cells sorted from blood. The receptors derive from a woman under 30 in good health.

This rearrangement joins TRBV28 to TRBJ1-1; D possibly corresponds to TRBD1 (5 bases). The length of the CDR3 is 15 residues. CDR1 and CDR2 (germline): MDHEN, SYDVKM. V was trimmed by 4 bases and J by 2 bases, leaving 14 bases between them. The CDR3 spells CASSSQSQGNTEAFF. In DNA, the CDR3 is TGTGCCAGCAGTTCTCAATCCCAGGGCAACACTGAAGCTTTCTTT.

This chain connects TRBV6-1 to TRBJ1-3; 12 nucleotides agree with TRBD1. Per the germline V gene, CDR1 is MNHNS and CDR2 is SASEGT. The junction had 10 bases not matched to a gene; V was cut back by 6 bases and J by 7 bases. The CDR3 is 16 amino acids. This CDR3 is CASRGKGQGARNTIYF. In DNA form, the CDR3 reads TGTGCCAGCAGAGGAAAGGGACAGGGGGCGCGGAACACCATATATTTT.

This clonotype was recorded at least ten times. The genes are TRBV12-3 or TRBV12-4 and TRBJ2-5; D remains unclear. V dropped 3 bases and J dropped 7 bases, with 6 bases sitting between them. CDR3 length: 11 amino acids. The CDR3: CASSFRLTQYF. In DNA, the CDR3 is TGTGCCAGCAGTTTCCGGCTGACCCAGTACTTC.

This chain links TRBV30 with TRBJ1-5, with 8 positions matching TRBD1. Trimming cost V 3 bases and J 2 bases; bases outside gene matches: 6. This CDR3 spans 15 amino acids. Germline assignment: CDR1 GTSNPN and CDR2 SVGIG (reference sequence). As DNA, the CDR3 is TGTGCCTGGAGCTCTGGACAGGGCGGCAATCAGCCCCAGCATTTT. It is translated as CAWSSGQGGNQPQHF.

The chain joins TRBV4-2 to TRBJ2-2, with D unclear. The CDR3 loop spans 13 amino acids. CDR1 and CDR2 from the germline V gene are LGHNA and YNFKEQ. The germline V and J ends were trimmed by 3 bases and 3 bases, with 5 bases remaining between them. The CDR3 coding sequence is TGTGCCAGCAGCCAGGCGTACACCGGGGAGCTGTTTTTT. Residues: CASSQAYTGELFF.

Regarding this clonotype: With a much larger clone just one base away, this may be a read error. The chain joins TRBV6-2 or TRBV6-3 to TRBJ1-2; D is uncertain. Per germline, CDR1 MNHEY and CDR2 SVGEGT. The CDR3 extends over 12 amino acids. Deletions cut 8 bases from V and 0 bases from J, with 7 bases between. The CDR3 nucleotides are TGTGCCAGCTGCGACACTAACTATGGCTACACCTTC. Translation: CASCDTNYGYTF.

This clonotype was seen ten or more times. The chain carries TRBV9 and TRBJ2-2; D is perhaps TRBD1 (5 bases). This CDR3 comprises 15 residues. Deletions cut 3 bases from V and 1 base from J, with 10 bases between. Germline CDR1 SGDLS, CDR2 YYNGEE. The CDR3 nucleotides read TGTGCCAGCAGCGCCCTTGACAGGAACACCGGGGAGCTGTTTTTT. Translating it yields CASSALDRNTGELFF.

This clonotype was picked up a small number of times. The chain uses TRBV9 and TRBJ2-3; 7 bases line up with TRBD2. J gave up 10 bases and V 0 bases, and 8 bases lay outside the gene matches. The germline CDR1 and CDR2 sequences are SGDLS and YYNGEE. The CDR3 length is 14 residues. The CDR3 loop is CASSVATSGGSQYF. The CDR3 bases are TGTGCCAGCAGCGTAGCTACGTCGGGGGGTTCGCAGTATTTT.

In its sample, this clonotype was seen a few times. In DNA form, the CDR3 reads TGTGCCAGCAGCTTTAGAGCGATTGACACTGAAGCTTTCTTT. This translates into CASSFRAIDTEAFF. The chain couples TRBV7-8 to TRBJ1-1; unclear D gene. V lost 3 bases and J lost 3, with 11 bases in between. The CDR3 runs to 14 residues. From germline, CDR1 is SGHVS and CDR2 FQNEAQ. The variable domain in full, with the rest retrieved from reference TRBV7-8 and TRBJ1-1, is GAGVSQSPRYKVAKRGQDVALRCDPISGHVSLFWYQQALGQGPEFLTYFQNEAQLDKSGLPSDRFFAERPEGSVSTLKIQRTQQEDSAVYLCASSFRAIDTEAFFGQGTRLTVV.

Concerning this clonotype itself: A much bigger clone sits one base away, suggesting this may be a read error. The gene calls are TRBV10-3 and TRBJ2-3; no definite D call. CDR1 is ENHRY and CDR2 is SYGVKD in the germline V gene. The CDR3 sequence is 13 residues long. The V end was cut by 3 bases, the J end by 2 bases, with 6 bases between. The DNA of the CDR3 is TGTGCCATCAGTGAACCTTCCACAGATACGCAGTATTTT. The encoded protein is CAISEPSTDTQYF.

The chain recombines TRBV12-3 or TRBV12-4 with TRBJ2-2; 7 bases align to TRBD2. The CDR3 loop spans 14 amino acids. Trimming cost V 10 bases and J 6 bases; bases outside gene matches: 11. In DNA form, the CDR3 reads TGTGCCATCACCCGGGAGGCCGCGTCCGGGGAGCTGTTTTTT. Its protein product is CAITREAASGELFF.

This clonotype came up a few times. The CDR3 protein is CAIHRGGAGGELFF. DNA for the CDR3: TGTGCCATCCACAGAGGGGGGGCCGGCGGGGAGCTGTTTTTT. The genes are TRBV6-1 and TRBJ2-2, with D possibly matching TRBD2 (7 bases). This CDR3 is 14 amino acids long. Trimming pared 10 bases from V and 7 bases from J, leaving 19 bases between. The V gene's germline CDR1 is MNHNS and CDR2 SASEGT.